The rows below give T cell receptor beta chains drawn from one sample of a study of blood T cell repertoires in COVID-19. Some clones are missing from TCRdb's copy, which holds only in-frame ones; the method was immunoSEQ multiplex PCR. The repertoire holds around 250,000 clones, with roughly 85% as singletons. Sequenced sample: peripheral blood. The receptors here all came from a man between 45 and 60 years old with active or convalescent COVID-19. Each CDR3 is given with its conserved first and last residue. The D gene is left open where the match is weak. Rows may omit the clone size; those that give it use once, few, many or a size class.

d_call: NA
j_call: TRBJ1-1
clone_size: NA
v_call: TRBV24-1
cdr3_nt: TGTGCCACCAGTGAGGGTGACATGGCGGGAGCAGCTTTCTTT
cdr3_aa: CATSEGDMAGAAFF

d_call: NA
j_call: TRBJ2-3
clone_size: NA
v_call: TRBV3-1/TRBV3-2
cdr3_nt: TGTGCCAGCAGCCAAGCGCCGGGACTTTACACAGATACGCAGTATTTT
cdr3_aa: CASSQAPGLYTDTQYF

d_call: NA
j_call: TRBJ1-6
clone_size: once
v_call: TRBV19
cdr3_nt: TGTGCCAGTAGTATAGCTGACACAGGGAATTCACCCCTCCACTTT
cdr3_aa: CASSIADTGNSPLHF

d_call: TRBD1
j_call: TRBJ1-1
clone_size: few
v_call: TRBV27
cdr3_nt: TGTGCCAGCAGTTCCGGACAGGGTGTACGAACTGAAGCTTTCTTT
cdr3_aa: CASSSGQGVRTEAFF

d_call: NA
j_call: TRBJ1-4
clone_size: NA
v_call: TRBV18
cdr3_nt: TGTGCCAGCTCACCACCTGGGGCGAATGAAAAACTGTTTTTT
cdr3_aa: CASSPPGANEKLFF

d_call: TRBD1
j_call: TRBJ1-5
clone_size: NA
v_call: TRBV18
cdr3_nt: TGTGCCAGCTCACTCGCCGGGACAGATGGTCAGCCCCAGCATTTT
cdr3_aa: CASSLAGTDGQPQHF

d_call: NA
j_call: TRBJ1-1
clone_size: NA
v_call: TRBV2
cdr3_nt: TGTGCCAGCACCATCGGACAGTTTTACACTGAAGCTTTCTTT
cdr3_aa: CASTIGQFYTEAFF

d_call: TRBD2
j_call: TRBJ2-6
clone_size: once
v_call: TRBV5-1
cdr3_nt: TGCGCCACCGCGAACATAGCGGGAGGGGGCCCTGGGGCCAACGTCCTGACTTTC
cdr3_aa: CATANIAGGGPGANVLTF

d_call: NA
j_call: TRBJ1-1
clone_size: NA
v_call: TRBV7-8
cdr3_nt: TGTGCCAGCAGCTTAGGGGGGGGATACACTGAAGCTTTCTTT
cdr3_aa: CASSLGGGYTEAFF

d_call: TRBD2
j_call: TRBJ2-1
clone_size: NA
v_call: TRBV7-3
cdr3_nt: TGTGCCAGCAGCCCTGGGACTAGCGGATACAATGAGCAGTTCTTC
cdr3_aa: CASSPGTSGYNEQFF

d_call: NA
j_call: TRBJ2-3
clone_size: NA
v_call: TRBV18
cdr3_nt: TGTGCCAGCTCCCTACTAGCAGGATCCACAGATACGCAGTATTTT
cdr3_aa: CASSLLAGSTDTQYF

d_call: NA
j_call: TRBJ2-7
clone_size: NA
v_call: TRBV19
cdr3_nt: TGTGCCAGTAGTAAGTCAGGGTACGAGCAGTACTTC
cdr3_aa: CASSKSGYEQYF

d_call: NA
j_call: TRBJ2-1
clone_size: NA
v_call: TRBV4-3
cdr3_nt: TGCGCCAGCAGCCAAGAGCCGGACAATGAGCAGTTCTTC
cdr3_aa: CASSQEPDNEQFF

d_call: NA
j_call: TRBJ2-1
clone_size: NA
v_call: TRBV11-2
cdr3_nt: TGTGCCAGCAGCTTAGTAGCTAGCGATTATGAGCAGTTCTTC
cdr3_aa: CASSLVASDYEQFF

d_call: NA
j_call: TRBJ1-5
clone_size: once
v_call: TRBV6-2/TRBV6-3
cdr3_nt: TGTGCCAGCAACCCGACAGAAGTCAATCAGCCCCAGCATTTT
cdr3_aa: CASNPTEVNQPQHF

d_call: TRBD2
j_call: TRBJ2-1
clone_size: NA
v_call: TRBV5-6
cdr3_nt: TGTGCCAGCAGCTTGGGTTTCGCGGGAGTACTTTACAATGAGCAGTTCTTC
cdr3_aa: CASSLGFAGVLYNEQFF

d_call: NA
j_call: TRBJ1-1
clone_size: NA
v_call: TRBV25-1
cdr3_nt: TGTGCCAGTGCGACAGGGAACACTGAAGCTTTCTTT
cdr3_aa: CASATGNTEAFF

d_call: TRBD1
j_call: TRBJ2-1
clone_size: once
v_call: TRBV28
cdr3_nt: TGTGCCAGCAGTTCCCTCAGGGACAGGGTCAGGGATGAGCAGTTCTTC
cdr3_aa: CASSSLRDRVRDEQFF

d_call: NA
j_call: TRBJ2-1
clone_size: NA
v_call: TRBV28
cdr3_nt: TGTGCCAGCAGGGAGGGGGGGCCCAGCTCCTACAATGAGCAGTTCTTC
cdr3_aa: CASREGGPSSYNEQFF

d_call: TRBD1
j_call: TRBJ2-2
clone_size: NA
v_call: TRBV24-1
cdr3_nt: TGTGCCACCAGTCCGGGACAGGGGGACACCGGGGAGCTGTTTTTT
cdr3_aa: CATSPGQGDTGELFF

d_call: TRBD1
j_call: TRBJ2-7
clone_size: NA
v_call: TRBV25-1
cdr3_nt: TGTGCCAGCAGTGCTCTAGCCTGGGACAGGGGCTCCTACGAGCAGTACTTC
cdr3_aa: CASSALAWDRGSYEQYF

d_call: NA
j_call: TRBJ2-3
clone_size: NA
v_call: TRBV19
cdr3_nt: TGTGCCAGTAGTATCCTCCGGGACAACACAGATACGCAGTATTTT
cdr3_aa: CASSILRDNTDTQYF

d_call: NA
j_call: TRBJ1-5
clone_size: NA
v_call: TRBV7-3
cdr3_nt: TGTGCCAGCAGTACAGGTAGCAATCAGCCCCAGCATTTT
cdr3_aa: CASSTGSNQPQHF

d_call: NA
j_call: TRBJ2-3
clone_size: NA
v_call: TRBV10-3
cdr3_nt: TGTGCCATCAGTCGCGGTTCTACGCAGTATTTT
cdr3_aa: CAISRGSTQYF

d_call: TRBD1
j_call: TRBJ2-5
clone_size: NA
v_call: TRBV9
cdr3_nt: TGTGCCAGCAGCGTAGCGGGACAGGGGGAGACCCAGTACTTC
cdr3_aa: CASSVAGQGETQYF

d_call: NA
j_call: TRBJ1-2
clone_size: NA
v_call: TRBV4-1
cdr3_nt: TGCGCCAGCAGCCAAGATGTCTATAAGCTCTATGGCTACACCTTC
cdr3_aa: CASSQDVYKLYGYTF

d_call: NA
j_call: TRBJ2-3
clone_size: NA
v_call: TRBV13
cdr3_nt: TGTGCCACCCCACAGGAGAACACAGATACGCAGTATTTT
cdr3_aa: CATPQENTDTQYF

d_call: NA
j_call: TRBJ1-2
clone_size: NA
v_call: TRBV18
cdr3_nt: TGTGCCAGCTCACCACGCGGGGGTAACTATGGCTACACCTTC
cdr3_aa: CASSPRGGNYGYTF

d_call: TRBD1
j_call: TRBJ1-2
clone_size: NA
v_call: TRBV10-3
cdr3_nt: TGTGCCATCAGTGGGGCTTCAGGGACAGTGAAGCGCTACACCTTC
cdr3_aa: CAISGASGTVKRYTF

d_call: NA
j_call: TRBJ1-1
clone_size: NA
v_call: TRBV28
cdr3_nt: TGTGCCAGCAGCCTTCTGGCCATGAACACTGAAGCTTTCTTT
cdr3_aa: CASSLLAMNTEAFF

d_call: TRBD2
j_call: TRBJ2-2
clone_size: NA
v_call: TRBV27
cdr3_nt: TGTGCCAGCAGTAGCCTGCGGGGACTAGCGGTTATCGGGGAGCTGTTTTTT
cdr3_aa: CASSSLRGLAVIGELFF